Below are 4 T cell receptor beta chains sequenced from a single sample in a study of T cell repertoires in cytomegalovirus infection (dated by TCRdb to the late 2010s). The sample was run on an Illumina HiSeq 1500. TCRdb handled the public reads itself, with Q25 trimming in fastp and clone calling in MiXCR, and kept productive beta chains. A single entry per CDR3 protein holds the most common genes and DNA from its merged rows. The table for this sample lists 110,000 or so distinct CDR3 sequences; about 28% of them were counted only once. The ten largest account for 80% to 90% of the sample. No antigens are known for them. Explained via the paper, the treatment or condition label denotes: in vitro stimulation with specific CMV peptide epitopes to enrich CMV-specific T cells. Specimen: CD8+ T cells from cultured PBMCs, collected from culture after CMV antigen stimulation. These receptors were obtained from a human donor in good health (CMV status not recorded). Some clones in this sample may be carry-over from other donors' samples.

V gene TRBV19 combines with J gene TRBJ1-5; tentatively, D is TRBD1 (5 bases). Per germline, CDR1 LNHDA and CDR2 SQIVND (reference sequence). This CDR3 spans 15 amino acids. Deletions cut 3 bases from V and 6 bases from J, with 15 bases between. DNA of the CDR3: TGTGCCAGTAGTATGGGGCCTACCACGGGTCAGCCCCAGCATTTT. It specifies CASSMGPTTGQPQHF.

This clonotype has only a few counts. The chain combines TRBV7-8 with TRBJ1-2; D not resolved. Trimming took off 1 base at V and 4 bases at J, with 10 bases between the two ends. In germline, CDR1 is SGHVS, CDR2 FQNEAQ. The CDR3 totals 14 residues. DNA of the CDR3: TGTGCCAGCAGCTTAGAGTCGGATTTCTATGGCTACACCTTC. Residues: CASSLESDFYGYTF.

V gene TRBV5-1 combines with J gene TRBJ1-1; D gene uncertain. The V end lost 4 bases, the J end lost 1 base, and 17 bases lay between the germline ends. Germline V gene sequence: CDR1 SGHRS, CDR2 YFSETQ. The CDR3 is 16 amino acids. The CDR3 nucleotides read TGCGCCAGCAGCCTTACGTCGCCGGGCCCGAACACTGAAGCTTTCTTT. Translation: CASSLTSPGPNTEAFF. The full variable domain, rest sourced from reference TRBV5-1 and TRBJ1-1, is KAGVTQTPRYLIKTRGQQVTLSCSPISGHRSVSWYQQTPGQGLQFLFEYFSETQRNKGNFPGRFSGRQFSNSRSEMNVSTLELGDSALYLCASSLTSPGPNTEAFFGQGTRLTVV.

This clonotype appeared a few times. The rearrangement links TRBV4-1 to TRBJ1-1; D is unresolved. CDR1 MGHRA and CDR2 YSYEKL come from the germline V gene. This CDR3 is 15 amino acids long. V dropped 4 bases and J dropped 0 bases, with 12 bases sitting between them. Here the CDR3 DNA reads TGCGCCAGCAGCCCCCTCGGGCAGTTGAACACTGAAGCTTTCTTT. Residues: CASSPLGQLNTEAFF.